A single sample is the source of the 8 T cell receptor beta chains below, sequenced in a study of breast tumors, draining lymph nodes, adjacent tissues. In TCRdb, the multiplex PCR reads were re-called with MiXCR into one record per CDR3 protein. The data hold roughly 49,000 distinct CDR3 sequences, with approximately 45% observed a single time. Sequencing used breast tumor tissue. The receptors were gathered from a female donor with breast cancer. Some clones in this sample may be carry-over from other donors' samples.

The chain links TRBV5-1 to TRBJ1-5; D is ambiguous. Germline V gene data show CDR1 as SGHRS and CDR2 as YFSETQ. V was clipped by 0 bases and J by 4 bases, with 5 bases between them. This CDR3 has 13 residues. The CDR3 bases are TGCGCCAGCAGCTTGGCGGAAAATCAGCCCCAGCATTTT. Protein: CASSLAENQPQHF.

By share, this clonotype ranks as medium-sized. The chain is built from TRBV20-1 and TRBJ1-4; D is uncertain. This CDR3 comprises 13 residues. The V end lost 6 bases, the J end lost 0 bases, and 8 bases lay between the germline ends. The germline V gene has CDR1 DFQATT and CDR2 SNEGSKA (reference sequence). The CDR3 region is CSATTATNEKLFF. In DNA form, the CDR3 reads TGCAGTGCCACCACTGCAACTAATGAAAAACTGTTTTTT.

Many counts were recorded for this clonotype. This chain connects TRBV4-1 to TRBJ2-3, with 7 nucleotides matching TRBD2. With 1 base clipped from V and 7 bases from J, the junction kept 5 bases outside the gene matches. CDR3 length equals 14 residues. Per germline, CDR1 MGHRA and CDR2 YSYEKL. The CDR3 DNA reads TGCGCCAGCAGCCAAGCGGCCGGGGGGAATACGCAGTATTTT. Translating gives CASSQAAGGNTQYF.

V is TRBV19 and J is TRBJ1-2; D gene unclear. V shed 3 bases and J shed 4 bases, with 9 bases lying between them. The CDR3 is made up of 13 amino acids. Germline V gives CDR1 LNHDA, CDR2 SQIVND (reference sequence). The CDR3 nucleotides are TGTGCCAGTAGTATGACACAGATCTATGGCTACACCTTC. Translated: CASSMTQIYGYTF.

This clonotype has a count of ten or more. The rearrangement links TRBV20-1 to TRBJ1-2, with 7 bases identical to TRBD1. The germline CDR1 and CDR2 sequences are DFQATT and SNEGSKA (reference sequence). The V segment lost 0 bases and the J segment 3 bases; nucleotides outside the gene matches: 19. The CDR3 length is 19 residues. The chain's CDR3 is CSAREAGGTVISRDYGYTF. The CDR3 DNA follows: TGCAGTGCTAGAGAGGCAGGGGGGACAGTCATATCCCGAGACTATGGCTACACCTTC.

This clonotype was recorded only once. A read error may explain this, as a much larger clone is one base away. This sequence joins TRBV28 and TRBJ2-7, with 11 bases fitting TRBD1. The length of the CDR3 is 15 residues. Germline V gene data show CDR1 as MDHEN and CDR2 as SYDVKM. CDR3 bases: TGTGCCACCTGGAGGGGACAGGGGGTTCCCTACGAGCAGCACTTC. Its protein product is CATWRGQGVPYEQHF.

The V gene is TRBV7-8, the J gene TRBJ2-1, with D possibly being TRBD1 or TRBD2 (5 bases each). Germline V gene data show CDR1 as SGHVS and CDR2 as FQNEAQ. CDR3 length: 14 residues. The V end was cut by 3 bases, the J end by 4 bases, with 10 bases between. The CDR3 region has the DNA TGTGCCAGCAGCTTCAAGGGACGTTACAATGAGCAGTTCTTC. It specifies CASSFKGRYNEQFF.

This clonotype turned up a few times. The gene calls are TRBV28 and TRBJ1-2; no firm D call. Germline V gene lookup returns CDR1 MDHEN and CDR2 SYDVKM. The CDR3 has 14 residues. V lost 1 base to trimming and J lost 0 bases, with 6 bases between them. The CDR3: CASSLSTSNYGYTF. The CDR3 DNA reads as TGTGCCAGCAGTTTATCCACATCTAACTATGGCTACACCTTC.